What follows are 7 T cell receptor beta chains derived from one specimen sequenced in a study of cytomegalovirus exposure and HLA in healthy donors. The PCR made use of 60 Vbeta and 13 Jbeta primers. Clones were sequenced by immunoSEQ multiplex PCR, and TCRdb holds only the in-frame ones, with some missing. The top ten hold approximately 1.8% of the sample, which has approximately 140,000 clones, 76% seen once. The sample consisted of PBMCs. The origin of the receptors is a man aged 40-55 years in good health and CMV-seronegative.

Note on this clone: A single base separates this from a much larger clone, so it may be a read error. The chain carries TRBV2 and TRBJ1-6; 10 bases are a match to TRBD1. The CDR3 is made up of 15 amino acids. Germline V gives CDR1 SNHLY, CDR2 FYNNEI. Trimming took 1 base from V and 8 from J; bases not matched to a gene: 2. The CDR3 sequence: CASSEGTGGYSPLHF. The CDR3 DNA reads as TGTGCCAGCAGTGAAGGGACAGGGGGTTATTCACCCCTCCACTTT.

The V and J genes are TRBV5-1 and TRBJ2-1, with 9 positions matching TRBD1. The CDR3 loop spans 17 amino acids. V dropped 3 bases and J dropped 5; count of bases not matched to a gene: 12. The germline gives CDR1 SGHRS, CDR2 YFSETQ. CDR3 region: CASSSEIRDREDNEQFF. CDR3 nucleotides: TGCGCCAGCAGCTCAGAGATCCGGGACAGGGAGGACAATGAGCAGTTCTTC.

This clone has just a few counts. This rearrangement joins TRBV25-1 to TRBJ2-3, with 7 bases lining up with TRBD1. Trimming removed 6 bases from V and 2 bases from J; junction bases left unmatched: 8. Germline CDR1 reads MGHDK; CDR2 reads SYGVNS. The length of the CDR3 is 15 residues. The CDR3 reads CASSSDRPYTDTQYF. The CDR3 region has the DNA TGTGCCAGCAGCTCGGACAGGCCTTACACAGATACGCAGTATTTT. Full variable domain (outside the CDR3, taken from reference TRBV25-1 and TRBJ2-3): EADIYQTPRYLVIGTGKKITLECSQTMGHDKMYWYQQDPGMELHLIHYSYGVNSTEKGDLSSESTVSRIRTEHFPLTLESARPSHTSQYLCASSSDRPYTDTQYFGPGTRLTVL.

The chain employs TRBV4-3 and TRBJ2-1, with TRBD1 identical over 8 bases. After removal of 0 bases from V and 7 bases from J, the junction contained 14 bases not matched to a gene. CDR1 is LGHNA and CDR2 is YSLEER in the germline V gene. This CDR3 has 18 amino acids. The CDR3 is CASSQDPRPGGFWNEQFF. The DNA of the CDR3 is TGCGCCAGCAGCCAAGATCCTAGGCCAGGGGGCTTTTGGAATGAGCAGTTCTTC.

This chain links TRBV5-1 with TRBJ2-5; possible D gene TRBD1, 5 bases. Germline lookup yields CDR1 SGHRS and CDR2 YFSETQ. Trimming pared 0 bases from V and 2 bases from J, leaving 17 bases between. This CDR3 spans 17 amino acids. CDR3 in DNA: TGCGCCAGCAGCTTGGAACCTTCAGGGATTCGGCAAGAGACCCAGTACTTC. Its protein is CASSLEPSGIRQETQYF.

The chain employs TRBV7-6 and TRBJ2-2; no clear D gene. The CDR3 is made up of 13 amino acids. Deletions cut 5 bases from V and 5 bases from J, with 9 bases between. CDR1 SGHVS and CDR2 FNYEAQ come from the germline V gene. The CDR3 spells CASSPAATGELFF. CDR3 DNA: TGTGCCAGCAGCCCCGCGGCGACCGGGGAGCTGTTTTTT.

The rearrangement joins TRBV4-1 to TRBJ2-7; D perhaps matches TRBD1 (6 bases). Germline V gives CDR1 MGHRA, CDR2 YSYEKL. The V end was cut by 0 bases, the J end by 2 bases, with 8 bases between. This CDR3 spans 14 amino acids. The CDR3 bases are TGCGCCAGCAGCCAAGAGGGACAACCCTACGAGCAGTACTTC. Amino acids: CASSQEGQPYEQYF.